This T cell receptor (beta chain) was sequenced for a study of blood T cell repertoires in COVID-19. The protocol was immunoSEQ multiplex PCR, while the TCRdb copy is restricted to in-frame clones and leaves out a portion. The sample carries about 140,000 clones, 88% recorded once. The CDR3 is made up of 14 amino acids. With 3 bases removed from V and 3 bases from J, the gap between germline ends came to 11 bases. CDR1 is SQVTM, CDR2 ANQGSEA, per germline. Sequenced sample: peripheral blood. This clonotype originated in a human donor with COVID-19, enrolled during active disease. The donor label of this sample is uncertain. The genes are TRBV29-1 and TRBJ2-2; weak D call: TRBD1 (6 bases). The CDR3 coding sequence is TGCAGCGTTGAGGGCAGGGGTGACACCGGGGAGCTGTTTTTT. Protein: CSVEGRGDTGELFF.